A selection of T cell receptor beta chains follows, all from one sample in a study of cytomegalovirus exposure and HLA in healthy donors. Measured with immunoSEQ multiplex PCR; TCRdb has only the in-frame clones, and not every one. Of 57,000 or so clones listed, around 94% are singletons. The sequencing input was PBMCs. Receptors were obtained from a man younger than 30 in good health and CMV-seronegative. Each CDR3 is given with its conserved first and last residue. A D gene is named only where the DNA matches it firmly. Size is stated for part of the rows, as once, few or many counts, or as a class when the clone is expanded.

TRBV5-1	TRBD1	TRBJ2-2	-	TGCGCCAGCAGCCACGGGACAGCCAACACCGGGGAGCTGTTTTTT	CASSHGTANTGELFF
TRBV29-1	TRBD2	TRBJ2-1	-	TGCAGCGTTGCACTAGCGGGAGGGTCTTACAATGAGCAGTTCTTC	CSVALAGGSYNEQFF
TRBV25-1	-	TRBJ2-5	-	TGTGCCAGCACCGCAATCGGGGAGACCCAGTACTTC	CASTAIGETQYF
TRBV9	-	TRBJ2-3	-	TGTGCCAGCAGCGTAGCTTGGGAGGGCACAGATACGCAGTATTTT	CASSVAWEGTDTQYF
TRBV5-1	-	TRBJ1-2	few	TGCGCCAGCAGCTTGTCGGGTACCCCTAGCTATGGCTACACCTTC	CASSLSGTPSYGYTF
TRBV28	TRBD1	TRBJ2-7	-	TGTGCCAGCAGCCGGGGGGACAGGGCCCACGAGCAGTACTTC	CASSRGDRAHEQYF
TRBV19	TRBD1	TRBJ2-1	-	TGTGCCAGTAGTCTCACGGACAGGGACCATGAGCAGTTCTTC	CASSLTDRDHEQFF
TRBV5-1	-	TRBJ2-3	-	TGCGCCAGCAGCTTTACTGCCCCAGATACGCAGTATTTT	CASSFTAPDTQYF
TRBV5-6	TRBD1	TRBJ1-4	-	TGTGCCAGCAGCAGAATCGGACAGGGGGGTAGTGAAAAACTGTTTTTT	CASSRIGQGGSEKLFF
TRBV6-1	TRBD2	TRBJ2-1	-	TGTGCCAGCAGACAGAGCGGGGCTGAGCAGTTCTTC	CASRQSGAEQFF
TRBV18	TRBD1	TRBJ2-5	-	TGTGCCAGCTCACCACCAAACAGGGGGCATCAAGAGACCCAGTACTTC	CASSPPNRGHQETQYF
TRBV5-1	TRBD1	TRBJ1-4	-	TGCGCCAGCAGCCTAAGGACAGGGGAGAATGAAAAACTGTTTTTT	CASSLRTGENEKLFF
TRBV6-5	-	TRBJ2-7	-	TGTGCCAGCAGTTTAACGGCACAGGCCTACGAGCAGTACTTC	CASSLTAQAYEQYF
TRBV27	TRBD1	TRBJ2-7	-	TGTGCCAGCAGCCCCGGGACAGTTGGTATCGAGCAGTACTTC	CASSPGTVGIEQYF
TRBV6-5	TRBD1	TRBJ2-7	-	TGTGCCAGCAGTGGATCGACAGGGGGAATCGAGCAGTACTTC	CASSGSTGGIEQYF
TRBV13	-	TRBJ1-4	-	TGTGCCAGCAGCTCGACAGGTCGAGAAAAACTGTTTTTT	CASSSTGREKLFF
TRBV7-2	TRBD2	TRBJ2-1	-	TGTGCCAGCAGCTTACCCGGGGCGGGAGGTGGGATCGATGAGCAGTTCTTC	CASSLPGAGGGIDEQFF
TRBV19	TRBD1	TRBJ1-2	-	TGTGCCAGTAGCGGGGACAGCCGAGCCGACTATGGCTACACCTTC	CASSGDSRADYGYTF
TRBV20-1	TRBD1	TRBJ2-3	-	TGCAGCAGGGGGACGACAGATACGCAGTATTTT	CSRGTTDTQYF
TRBV27	-	TRBJ2-5	-	TGTGCCAGCAGTTTATCGGGGGCAGGGGAGACCCAGTACTTC	CASSLSGAGETQYF
TRBV14	-	TRBJ2-5	-	TGTGCCAGCAGCCAGCTTACAAAGACCCAGTACTTC	CASSQLTKTQYF
TRBV4-3	-	TRBJ2-6	-	TGCGCCAGCAGCTGGGCAGGGTCTGGGGCCAACGTCCTGACTTTC	CASSWAGSGANVLTF
TRBV10-3	TRBD2	TRBJ2-1	-	TGTGCCATCAGTGAGTCGGCTAGCGGGAGTACCTACAATGAGCAGTTCTTC	CAISESASGSTYNEQFF
TRBV6-1	-	TRBJ2-1	-	TGTGCCAGCGTCGGGAGCTCCTACAATGAGCAGTTCTTC	CASVGSSYNEQFF
TRBV28	TRBD1	TRBJ1-4	-	TGTGCCAGCAGACCTACAGGGGGCCTTCGCGAAAAACTGTTTTTT	CASRPTGGLREKLFF
TRBV27	TRBD2	TRBJ2-3	-	TGTGCCAGCAGGATTGGGCGGGAGGTCCCCGATACGCAGTATTTT	CASRIGREVPDTQYF
TRBV28	-	TRBJ1-5	-	TGTGCCAGCAGTCCCATCTTACCAGGGGTGGGCAATCAGCCCCAGCATTTT	CASSPILPGVGNQPQHF